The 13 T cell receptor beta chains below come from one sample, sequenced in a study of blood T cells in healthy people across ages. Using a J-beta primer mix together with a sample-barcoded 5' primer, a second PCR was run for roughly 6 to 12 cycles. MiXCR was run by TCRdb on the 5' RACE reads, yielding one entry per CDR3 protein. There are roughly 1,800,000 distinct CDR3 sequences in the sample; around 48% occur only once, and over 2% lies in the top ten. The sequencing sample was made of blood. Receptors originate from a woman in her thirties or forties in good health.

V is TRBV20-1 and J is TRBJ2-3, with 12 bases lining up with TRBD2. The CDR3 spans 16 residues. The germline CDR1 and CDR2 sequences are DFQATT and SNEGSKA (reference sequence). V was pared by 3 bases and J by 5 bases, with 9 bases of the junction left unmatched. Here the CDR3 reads CSASEPGLAGGDTQYF. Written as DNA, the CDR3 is TGCAGTGCTAGCGAACCGGGACTAGCGGGCGGAGATACGCAGTATTTT.

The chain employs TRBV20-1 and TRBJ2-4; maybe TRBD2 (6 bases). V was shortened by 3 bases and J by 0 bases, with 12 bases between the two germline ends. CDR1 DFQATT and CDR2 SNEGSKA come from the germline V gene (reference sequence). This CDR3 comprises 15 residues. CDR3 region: CSASRQGLAKNIQYF. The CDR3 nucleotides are TGCAGTGCTAGTCGGCAGGGACTAGCCAAAAACATTCAGTACTTC.

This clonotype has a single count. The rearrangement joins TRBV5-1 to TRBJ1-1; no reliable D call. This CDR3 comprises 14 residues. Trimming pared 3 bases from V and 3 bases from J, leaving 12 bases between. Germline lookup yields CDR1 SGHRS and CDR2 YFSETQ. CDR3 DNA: TGCGCCAGCAGCTCCCAGGATACGGACACTGAAGCTTTCTTT. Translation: CASSSQDTDTEAFF.

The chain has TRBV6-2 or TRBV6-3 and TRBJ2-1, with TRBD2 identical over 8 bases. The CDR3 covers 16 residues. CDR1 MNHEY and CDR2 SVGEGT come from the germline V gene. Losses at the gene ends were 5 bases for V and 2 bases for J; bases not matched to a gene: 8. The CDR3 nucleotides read TGTGCCAGCAGTGGCCAGCGGGGGCCACCCTACAATGAGCAGTTCTTC. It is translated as CASSGQRGPPYNEQFF.

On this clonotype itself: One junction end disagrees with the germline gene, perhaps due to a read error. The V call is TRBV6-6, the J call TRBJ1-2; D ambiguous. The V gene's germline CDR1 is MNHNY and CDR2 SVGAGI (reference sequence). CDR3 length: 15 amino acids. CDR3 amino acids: CASSYSEGRREGYTF. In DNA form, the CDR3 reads TGTGCCAGCAGCTACTCGGAAGGCCGCCGTGAGGGCTACACCTTC.

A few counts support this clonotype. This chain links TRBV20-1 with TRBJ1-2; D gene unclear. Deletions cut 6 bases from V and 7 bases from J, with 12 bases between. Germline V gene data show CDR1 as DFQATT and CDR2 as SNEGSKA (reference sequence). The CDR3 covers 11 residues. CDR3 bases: TGCAGTGCCGGGGTCACCCCTGGCTACACCTTC. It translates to CSAGVTPGYTF.

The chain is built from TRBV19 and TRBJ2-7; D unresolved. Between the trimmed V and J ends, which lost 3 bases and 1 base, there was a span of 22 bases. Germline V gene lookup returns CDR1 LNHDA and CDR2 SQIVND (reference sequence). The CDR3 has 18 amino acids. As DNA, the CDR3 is TGTGCCAGTAGTATTGGGAAAGGGCGTCTTACCAATTCCTACGAGCAGTACTTC. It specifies CASSIGKGRLTNSYEQYF.

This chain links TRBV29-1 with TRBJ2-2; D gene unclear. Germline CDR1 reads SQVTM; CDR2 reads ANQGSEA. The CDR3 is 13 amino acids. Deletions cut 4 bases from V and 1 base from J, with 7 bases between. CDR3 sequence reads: CSVGPKNTGELFF. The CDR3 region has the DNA TGCAGCGTTGGGCCCAAGAACACCGGGGAGCTGTTTTTT.

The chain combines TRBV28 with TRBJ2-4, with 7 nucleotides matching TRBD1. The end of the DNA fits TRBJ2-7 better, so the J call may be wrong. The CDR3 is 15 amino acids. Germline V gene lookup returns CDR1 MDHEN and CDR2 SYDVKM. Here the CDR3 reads CASSSPRTGKYEQYF. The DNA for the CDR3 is TGTGCCAGCAGTTCCCCTCGGACAGGCAAATACGAGCAGTACTTC.

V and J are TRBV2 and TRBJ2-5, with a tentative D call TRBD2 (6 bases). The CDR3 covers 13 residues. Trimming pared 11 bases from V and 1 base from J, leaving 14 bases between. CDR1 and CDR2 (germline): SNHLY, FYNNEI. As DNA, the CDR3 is TGTGCCGGGGGTCGCGGGGCCCAAGAGACCCAGTACTTC. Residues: CAGGRGAQETQYF.

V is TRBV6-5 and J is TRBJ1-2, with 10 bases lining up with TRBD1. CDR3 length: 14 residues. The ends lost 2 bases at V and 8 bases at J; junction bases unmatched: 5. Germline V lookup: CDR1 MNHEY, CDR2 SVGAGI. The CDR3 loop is CASSYRDRGGGYTF. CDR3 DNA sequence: TGTGCCAGCAGTTACAGGGACAGGGGCGGCGGCTACACCTTC.

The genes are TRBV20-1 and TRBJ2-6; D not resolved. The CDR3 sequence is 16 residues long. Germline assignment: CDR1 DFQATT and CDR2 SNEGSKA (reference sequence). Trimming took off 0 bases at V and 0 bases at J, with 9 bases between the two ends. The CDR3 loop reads CSARDSTSSGANVLTF. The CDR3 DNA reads TGCAGTGCTAGAGATTCGACATCCTCTGGGGCCAACGTCCTGACTTTC.

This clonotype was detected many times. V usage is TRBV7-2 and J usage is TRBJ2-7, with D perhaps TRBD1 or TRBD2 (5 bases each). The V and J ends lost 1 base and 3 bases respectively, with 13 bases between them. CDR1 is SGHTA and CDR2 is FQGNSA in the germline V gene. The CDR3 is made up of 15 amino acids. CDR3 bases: TGTGCCAGCAGCTTAGGAGGGCAAGGGGTCTACGAGCAGTACTTC. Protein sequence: CASSLGGQGVYEQYF.